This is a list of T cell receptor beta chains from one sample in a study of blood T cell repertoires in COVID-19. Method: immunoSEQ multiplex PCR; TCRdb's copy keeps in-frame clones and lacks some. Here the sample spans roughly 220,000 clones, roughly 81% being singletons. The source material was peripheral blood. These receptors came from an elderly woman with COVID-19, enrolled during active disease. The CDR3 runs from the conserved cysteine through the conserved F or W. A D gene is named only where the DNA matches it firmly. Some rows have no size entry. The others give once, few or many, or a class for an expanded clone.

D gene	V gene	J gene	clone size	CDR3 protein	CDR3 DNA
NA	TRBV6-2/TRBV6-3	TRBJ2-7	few	CASSYQSFGEQYF	TGTGCCAGCAGTTACCAGTCCTTTGGCGAGCAGTACTTC
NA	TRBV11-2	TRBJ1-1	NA	CASSLGPGGTEAFF	TGTGCCAGCAGCTTAGGTCCGGGTGGGACTGAAGCTTTCTTT
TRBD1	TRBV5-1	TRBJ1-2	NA	CASSLLPGQDYGYTF	TGCGCCAGCAGCTTATTACCGGGACAGGACTATGGCTACACCTTC
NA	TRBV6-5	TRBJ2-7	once	CASRRGSSYEQYF	TGTGCCAGCAGAAGGGGCAGCTCCTACGAGCAGTACTTC
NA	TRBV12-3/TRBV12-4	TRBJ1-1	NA	CASVAVWHTEAFF	TGTGCCAGTGTTGCGGTTTGGCACACTGAAGCTTTCTTT
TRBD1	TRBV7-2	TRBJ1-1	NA	CASSLNSRGRDAFF	TGTGCCAGCAGCTTAAATTCCAGGGGGAGAGATGCTTTCTTT
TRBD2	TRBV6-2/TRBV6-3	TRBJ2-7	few	CASSYPGREEQYF	TGTGCCAGCAGTTACCCGGGGCGGGAGGAGCAGTACTTC
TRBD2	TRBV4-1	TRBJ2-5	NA	CASSPGTSGTSRQETQYF	TGCGCCAGCAGCCCCGGGACTAGCGGGACCTCGAGGCAAGAGACCCAGTACTTC
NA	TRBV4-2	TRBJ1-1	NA	CASSPRGGVREGAFF	TGTGCCAGCAGCCCCCGGGGAGGGGTCAGGGAGGGAGCTTTCTTT
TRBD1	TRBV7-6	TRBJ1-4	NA	CASSLDGRGRNEKLFF	TGTGCCAGCAGCTTAGACGGCAGGGGGCGAAATGAAAAACTGTTTTTT
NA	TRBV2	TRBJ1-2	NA	CASNGEASGGYYTF	TGTGCCAGCAATGGAGAGGCGTCGGGCGGGTACTACACCTTC
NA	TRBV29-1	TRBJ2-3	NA	CSVGPGFSTDTQYF	TGCAGCGTTGGGCCAGGGTTCAGCACAGATACGCAGTATTTT
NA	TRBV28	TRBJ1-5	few	CASSFWPRPQHF	TGTGCCAGCAGTTTTTGGCCTAGGCCCCAGCATTTT
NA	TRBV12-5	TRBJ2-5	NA	CASGLGDSRETQYF	TGTGCTAGTGGTTTGGGGGACTCAAGGGAGACCCAGTACTTC
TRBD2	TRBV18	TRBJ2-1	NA	CASSPPGLAGGQEQFF	TGTGCCAGCTCACCTCCGGGACTAGCGGGGGGGCAAGAGCAGTTCTTC
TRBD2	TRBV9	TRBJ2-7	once	CASSATGTSGAYEQYF	TGTGCCAGCAGCGCCACCGGGACTAGCGGGGCCTACGAGCAGTACTTC
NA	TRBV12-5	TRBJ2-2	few	CASGTYRATNTGELFF	TGTGCTAGTGGAACATACAGGGCCACGAACACCGGGGAGCTGTTTTTT
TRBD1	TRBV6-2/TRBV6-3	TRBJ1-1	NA	CASSPGQGRMFTEAFF	TGTGCCAGCAGCCCTGGACAGGGACGGATGTTCACTGAAGCTTTCTTT
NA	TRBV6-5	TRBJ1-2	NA	CASSYADRSGYTF	TGTGCCAGCAGTTACGCGGACAGAAGTGGCTACACCTTC
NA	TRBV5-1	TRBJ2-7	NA	CASSALTGYYEQYF	TGCGCCAGCAGCGCTTTGACAGGCTACTACGAGCAGTACTTC
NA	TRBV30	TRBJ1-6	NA	CAWNLQGNNSPLHF	TGTGCCTGGAATCTACAGGGTAATAATTCACCCCTCCACTTT
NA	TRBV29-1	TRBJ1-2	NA	CSVDTGYGYTF	TGCAGCGTTGATACAGGCTATGGCTACACCTTC
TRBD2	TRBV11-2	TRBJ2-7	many	CASSPNPPTSGSGSQYF	TGTGCCAGCAGCCCTAACCCCCCGACTAGCGGGAGTGGGTCGCAGTACTTC
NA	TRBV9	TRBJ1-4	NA	CASSVAAGDNEKLFF	TGTGCCAGCAGCGTAGCGGCAGGGGATAATGAAAAACTGTTTTTT
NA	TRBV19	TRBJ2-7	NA	CASSSGYSYEQYF	TGTGCCAGTAGTAGCGGGTACTCCTACGAGCAGTACTTC
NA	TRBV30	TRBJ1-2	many	CAWSMVGTTDGYTF	TGTGCCTGGAGTATGGTTGGGACAACTGATGGCTACACCTTC
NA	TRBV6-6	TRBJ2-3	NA	CASSPFTDTQYF	TGTGCCAGCAGTCCATTCACAGATACGCAGTATTTT
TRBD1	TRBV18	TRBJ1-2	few	CASSPGQKLNGYTF	TGTGCCAGCTCTCCGGGACAGAAACTGAATGGCTACACCTTC
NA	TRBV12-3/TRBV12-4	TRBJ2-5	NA	CASSYRPETQYF	TGTGCCAGCAGTTACAGGCCAGAGACCCAGTACTTC
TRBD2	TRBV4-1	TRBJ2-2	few	CASSRLPRTSGRESTGELFF	TGCGCCAGCAGCCGATTGCCTCGGACTAGCGGGAGAGAAAGCACCGGGGAGCTGTTTTTT
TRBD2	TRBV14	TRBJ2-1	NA	CASSQVRSGTSGRWEQFF	TGTGCCAGCAGCCAAGTTAGATCCGGGACTAGCGGGAGATGGGAGCAGTTCTTC
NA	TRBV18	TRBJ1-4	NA	CASSPGEVPVAEKLFF	TGTGCCAGCTCACCAGGAGAAGTACCGGTCGCCGAAAAACTGTTTTTT
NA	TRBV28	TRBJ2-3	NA	CASQEGSSPDTQYF	TGTGCCAGCCAAGAGGGCTCCAGTCCAGATACGCAGTATTTT
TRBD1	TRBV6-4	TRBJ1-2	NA	CASSRDRGLYGYTF	TGTGCCAGCAGTCGGGACAGGGGGCTCTATGGCTACACCTTC
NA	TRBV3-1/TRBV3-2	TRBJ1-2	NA	CASSQGRGVYYGYTF	TGTGCCAGCAGCCAAGGTCGCGGAGTATACTATGGCTACACCTTC
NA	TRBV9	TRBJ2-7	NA	CASSVGQIRHEQYF	TGTGCCAGCAGCGTAGGGCAGATCCGTCACGAGCAGTACTTC
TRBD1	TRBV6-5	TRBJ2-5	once	CASSYQGRGLRETQYF	TGTGCCAGCAGTTACCAGGGCAGGGGGCTTCGAGAGACCCAGTACTTC
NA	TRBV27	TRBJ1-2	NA	CASSPGSHYGYTF	TGTGCCAGCAGTCCCGGGTCTCACTATGGCTACACCTTC
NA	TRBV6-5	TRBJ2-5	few	CASSSGEQGTQYF	TGTGCCAGCAGCTCAGGGGAACAAGGGACCCAGTACTTC
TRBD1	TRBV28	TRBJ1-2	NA	CASSRRQGLYGYTF	TGTGCCAGCAGTCGTAGACAGGGCCTATATGGCTACACCTTC
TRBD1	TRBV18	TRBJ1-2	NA	CASSTNQGVDGYTF	TGTGCCAGCTCTACAAACCAGGGGGTCGACGGCTACACCTTC
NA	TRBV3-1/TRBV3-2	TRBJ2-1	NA	CASSPRAYNEQFF	TGTGCCAGCAGCCCCAGGGCCTACAATGAGCAGTTCTTC
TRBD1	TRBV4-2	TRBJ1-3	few	CASSQVGDSRNTIYF	TGTGCCAGCAGCCAAGTGGGGGACAGTAGAAACACCATATATTTT
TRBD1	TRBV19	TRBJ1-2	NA	CASSHLGQVYTF	TGTGCCAGTAGCCACCTCGGACAGGTTTACACCTTC
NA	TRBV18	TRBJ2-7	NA	CASSPPGVREQYF	TGTGCTAGCTCACCACCGGGAGTCCGGGAGCAGTACTTC
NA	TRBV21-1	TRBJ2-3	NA	CASSNQLAGGEDTQYF	TGTGCCAGCAGCAACCAACTAGCGGGGGGGGAAGATACGCAGTATTTT
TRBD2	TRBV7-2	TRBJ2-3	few	CASSLQGTSGRTDTQYF	TGTGCCAGCAGCTTACAGGGGACTAGCGGGAGAACAGATACGCAGTATTTT